This T cell receptor beta chain was documented in a study of CXCR3-negative and CXCR3-positive naive CD8 T cells (dated by TCRdb to between 2019 and 2020). Background for the entire study: In total, roughly 130 million TRB reads were obtained, corresponding to roughly 1.5 +/- 0.3 million reads per library. Data from fewer than 12 donors, pooled across two independent experiments, went into the diversity and physicochemical repertoire analyses. For the TRBV-TRBJ cluster analysis, the naive subsets came from roughly 5 donors, while the memory cells came from 3 donors.

Study-wide findings and limitations: Because surface CD5, which has been linked to self-reactivity in mice, was comparable between naive subsets, TCR interaction strength was also inferred from TRB CDR3 physicochemical properties. Compared with CXCR3-negative naive cells, CXCR3-positive naive cells had TRB CDR3s with higher hydrophobicity (lower Kidera factor 4), lower energy, and higher strength and volume indices. Comparably high repertoire diversity was found in both naive subsets, whereas much lower repertoire diversity was found in memory CD8+ T cells. Because CXCR3 expression was partially decreased after cryopreservation, freshly isolated PBMCs were used for most assays. Similar TRBV-TRBJ usage was shown by naive CXCR3-negative and CXCR3-positive cells from the same donor, whereas distinct patterns were shown by memory cells.

Each CD8+ T cell subset was flow-sorted in triplicate, with approximately 300,000 cells per subset placed directly into RLT lysis buffer. To exclude memory contaminants, naive CD8+ T cells were stringently defined as CD45RO-CCR7+CD27+CD95-. Peripheral blood mononuclear cells were isolated from buffy coats using standard density gradient centrifugation. A FACSAria III was used to flow-sort naive CXCR3-negative and CXCR3-positive CD8+ T cells. Total RNA was extracted from sorted cells using an RNeasy Mini Kit. Comment on this clonotype: Its antigen target is currently unknown.

CDR1 and CDR2 are read off the germline V gene (reference sequence) as MNHNY and SVGAGI. Inclusive of the bounding cysteine and phenylalanine, the CDR3 is 13 residues long. No DNA is recorded. Data came from a NextSeq 550. The Human TCR Profiling Kit (MiLaboratory) was used to make UMI-labeled 5' RACE TRB cDNA libraries. The full amount of extracted RNA was used for cDNA synthesis, and the full amount of resulting cDNA was used for PCR amplification. Libraries were prepared in parallel using an identical number of PCR cycles. Turning to the authors' computational methods: About 53,000 +/- 10,000 unique UMI-labeled TRB cDNA molecules per library were extracted with MIGEC and MiXCR, with at least two reads per UMI required. On average, each library contained approximately 40,000 +/- 10,000 functional in-frame TRB CDR3 nucleotide clonotypes without stop codons. After downsampling to 5000 UMI-labeled TRB molecules per sample, diversity metrics such as normalized Shannon-Wiener and Chao1 were calculated in VDJtools. For the central five CDR3 residues, VDJtools calculated physicochemical properties weighted by clonotype size, namely interaction energy, strength, volume and Kidera factor 4. TCRdb reanalyzed the reads, keeping one entry per CDR3 protein sequence and omitting DNA. Clone size and V and J calls follow TCRdb, not the original study. The data table for this sample lists 55,000 to 65,000 distinct CDR3 sequences. Under 0.55% of the sample rests with the top ten.

This TCR was sampled from a human donor in good health. Some clones in this sample may be carry-over from other donors' samples. Sequencing input: naive CXCR3+ CD8+ T cells from blood. Sample cell subset or site, as interpreted from the label and publication: CD45RO-CCR7+CD27+CD95- naive CD8+ T cells expressing CXCR3 (TNR3+). The chain couples TRBV6-6 to TRBJ2-3. The CDR3 in this case is CASSLEPSDTQYF.